Below, 7 T cell receptor beta chains from the same sample are listed, as sequenced in a study of blood T cell repertoires in COVID-19. Assay: immunoSEQ multiplex PCR; the TCRdb copy retains only in-frame clones and omits some. The sample lists some 130,000 clones, roughly 80% occurring once. Sequencing was performed on PBMCs or T cells enriched from blood (not recorded which). These receptors were obtained from a man aged 40-49 years with acute COVID-19.

The sample holds one count of this clone. This chain uses TRBV20-1 with TRBJ1-5, with 8 bases matching TRBD1. The CDR3 has 18 residues. Trimming cost V 3 bases and J 0 bases; bases outside gene matches: 13. The germline gives CDR1 DFQATT, CDR2 SNEGSKA (reference sequence). CDR3 loop: CSASGLGQVTYSNQPQHF. CDR3 DNA sequence: TGCAGTGCTAGTGGTTTGGGACAGGTCACCTATAGCAATCAGCCCCAGCATTTT.

V usage is TRBV18 and J usage is TRBJ1-5; 8 nucleotides match TRBD1. This CDR3 contains 16 residues. Germline CDR1 is KGHSH and CDR2 is LQKENI. V lost 5 bases and J lost 0; bases outside the gene matches: 6. The CDR3 DNA reads as TGTGCCAGCTCAGGAACAGGGGGAGGTAGCAATCAGCCCCAGCATTTT. Translating it yields CASSGTGGGSNQPQHF.

The CDR3 DNA follows: TGTGCCAGCAGCTACCCAGGGGAATATGGCTACACCTTC. Its protein is CASSYPGEYGYTF. The rearrangement joins TRBV5-6 to TRBJ1-2; D is perhaps TRBD1 (6 bases). CDR1 and CDR2 (germline): SGHDT, YYEEEE. Trimming left V 3 bases short and J 5 bases short, with 11 bases between. The CDR3 is 13 residues long. Supplemented by reference TRBV5-6 and TRBJ1-2, the full variable domain reads DAGVTQSPTHLIKTRGQQVTLRCSPKSGHDTVSWYQQALGQGPQFIFQYYEEEERQRGNFPDRFSGHQFPNYSSELNVNALLLGDSALYLCASSYPGEYGYTFGSGTRLTVV.

The sample holds a few counts of this clone. The V call is TRBV19, the J call TRBJ1-5; 7 bases are shared with TRBD1. The CDR3 consists of 13 residues. Germline V lookup: CDR1 LNHDA, CDR2 SQIVND (reference sequence). Germline trimming cut 7 bases from V and 7 bases from J; bases unmatched to any gene: 7. The CDR3 loop reads CASIGTEEQPQHF. CDR3 in DNA: TGTGCCAGTATAGGGACAGAAGAACAGCCCCAGCATTTT.

The rearrangement joins TRBV6-5 to TRBJ2-5; perhaps TRBD2 as D (6 bases). Trimming left V 6 bases short and J 5 bases short, with 13 bases between. The CDR3 is made up of 13 amino acids. CDR1 and CDR2 (germline): MNHEY, SVGAGI. The CDR3 protein is CASRRDFLETQYF. For the CDR3, the DNA is TGTGCCAGCAGGAGGGACTTCTTGGAGACCCAGTACTTC.

The V call is TRBV7-2, the J call TRBJ2-7; 12 positions agree with TRBD2. CDR1 and CDR2 from the germline V gene are SGHTA and FQGNSA. This CDR3 spans 16 amino acids. The V gene end was trimmed by 0 bases and the J gene end by 3 bases; junction bases not matched to a gene: 3. The CDR3 is CASSLAPTSGGYEQYF. The CDR3 nucleotides read TGTGCCAGCAGCTTAGCGCCGACTAGCGGGGGCTACGAGCAGTACTTC.

The chain combines TRBV5-4 with TRBJ1-4, with TRBD1 as a possible D gene (5 bases). The CDR3 sequence is 15 residues long. Trimming cost V 1 base and J 3 bases, with 10 bases left between them. CDR1 and CDR2 (germline): SGHNT, YYREEE (reference sequence). The CDR3 protein is CASSLWGDPNEKLFF. Here the CDR3 DNA reads TGTGCCAGCAGCTTGTGGGGGGACCCTAATGAAAAACTGTTTTTT.